This is a list of T cell receptor beta chains from one sample in a study of blood T cell repertoires in COVID-19. TCRdb's table, derived via immunoSEQ multiplex PCR, lists solely in-frame clones and lacks some. Found here are about 200,000 clones, about 86% of them singletons; the top ten hold around 25%. The sample comprised PBMCs or T cells enriched from blood (not recorded which). The receptors derive from a woman between 35 and 50 years old in a cohort exposed to, infected with or recovered from COVID-19 (not recorded which). Both conserved end residues are part of each CDR3. The order of the fields is V gene, D gene, clone size, J gene, CDR3 DNA, CDR3 protein. A D gene is named only where the DNA matches it firmly. Size is omitted from some rows. Given values are once, few, many or a class for expanded clones.

TRBV6-1	NA	NA	TRBJ1-2	TGTGCCAGCAGTGACGACGGCCAGGGGGGCTACACCTTC	CASSDDGQGGYTF
TRBV5-1	NA	NA	TRBJ1-2	TGCGCCAGCAGCTTGGAGAGGGGGAGTAGGGGAGGCTACACCTTC	CASSLERGSRGGYTF
TRBV7-6	TRBD2	NA	TRBJ2-7	TGTGCCAGCAGCCCCGGGACTAGCGGATCCTACGAGCAGTACTTC	CASSPGTSGSYEQYF
TRBV30	NA	NA	TRBJ2-7	TGTGCCTGGAGTCGCCCGGACTGGTACGAGCAGTACTTC	CAWSRPDWYEQYF
TRBV2	NA	NA	TRBJ2-1	TGTGCCAGCAGTGCTCTTGGGACATTATATGAGCAGTTCTTC	CASSALGTLYEQFF
TRBV19	NA	once	TRBJ2-1	TGTGCCAGTAGTGCCCAGGGCAATGAGCAGTTCTTC	CASSAQGNEQFF
TRBV19	TRBD1	NA	TRBJ1-1	TGTGCCAGTAGTCCCCCCCCAGGGGGCCAGATGAACACTGAAGCTTTCTTT	CASSPPPGGQMNTEAFF
TRBV2	TRBD1	NA	TRBJ1-2	TGTGCCAGAAAAAGACAGGGGGTGAGCTATGGCTACACCTTC	CARKRQGVSYGYTF
TRBV7-9	NA	NA	TRBJ1-6	TGTGCCAGCAGCGCCGGGGGGGAAGACTCACCCCTCCACTTT	CASSAGGEDSPLHF
TRBV7-9	NA	NA	TRBJ2-7	TGTGCCAGCAGCCGTGACACCTACGAGCAGTACTTC	CASSRDTYEQYF
TRBV19	TRBD2	NA	TRBJ2-7	TGTGCCAGTAGCCGTCAGAATAGCGGGAGGGCCTACGAGCAGTACTTC	CASSRQNSGRAYEQYF
TRBV28	NA	NA	TRBJ1-5	TGTGCCAGCAGGGTGGCAGGCAATCAGCCCCAGCATTTT	CASRVAGNQPQHF
TRBV19	NA	NA	TRBJ2-7	TGTGCCAGTAGTATCGGCGGGACTGCAACCTACGAGCAGTACTTC	CASSIGGTATYEQYF
TRBV9	NA	few	TRBJ2-1	TGTGCCAGCAGCGTGACCCGGGGGGCCATCTACAATGAGCAGTTCTTC	CASSVTRGAIYNEQFF
TRBV7-6	NA	once	TRBJ1-3	TGTGCCAGCAGCTTAGCGGGGGGGCGCGGAAACACCATATATTTT	CASSLAGGRGNTIYF
TRBV5-1	NA	NA	TRBJ1-2	TGCGCCAGCAGCTTGGGACAGGATTTTGTCTTC	CASSLGQDFVF
TRBV6-1	NA	NA	TRBJ1-3	TGTGCCAGCAGTGAAGCTTTGACAGGCACCATATATTTT	CASSEALTGTIYF
TRBV28	TRBD1	NA	TRBJ1-2	TGTGCCAGCAGTTTCGGGACAGGGGGACATTATGGCTACACCTTC	CASSFGTGGHYGYTF
TRBV19	NA	NA	TRBJ2-1	TGTGCCAGTAGTACTAATCCGGGCAATGAGCAGTTCTTC	CASSTNPGNEQFF
TRBV10-3	NA	NA	TRBJ1-5	TGTGCCATCAGTGATGGGGGGTTTCAGCCCCAGCATTTT	CAISDGGFQPQHF
TRBV7-9	NA	NA	TRBJ1-2	TGTGCCAGCAGCTTTCCGTCCCTCGGCTATGGCTACACCTTC	CASSFPSLGYGYTF
TRBV30	NA	NA	TRBJ1-5	TGTGCCTGGAGTGCCCACGGGTTTGGCAATCAGCCCCAGCATTTT	CAWSAHGFGNQPQHF
TRBV7-8	TRBD2	NA	TRBJ2-1	TGTGCCAGCAGCCGTCGGGAGCGGGAGTTAGTTAATGAGCAGTTCTTC	CASSRRERELVNEQFF
TRBV5-4	TRBD2	few	TRBJ2-5	TGTGCCAGCAGCTTCGGTCCGGGGACTAGCGGGGAAGAGACCCAGTACTTC	CASSFGPGTSGEETQYF
TRBV5-8	NA	NA	TRBJ2-3	TGTGCCAGCAGCCCGGACAAGATAAGAGATACGCAGTATTTT	CASSPDKIRDTQYF
TRBV5-1	NA	NA	TRBJ2-5	TGCGCCAGCAGCCCAGGGACAACCCAAGAGACCCAGTACTTC	CASSPGTTQETQYF
TRBV28	TRBD1	once	TRBJ1-5	TGTGCCAGCAGTCCCGACAGGGAAGTCGATCAGCCCCAGCATTTT	CASSPDREVDQPQHF
TRBV5-6	NA	NA	TRBJ2-1	TGTGCCAGCAGCCCGACAGGGGAGGGGAGGGAGCAGTTCTTC	CASSPTGEGREQFF
TRBV29-1	TRBD1	NA	TRBJ1-5	TGCAGCGTGTCGGACAGGGGGGCAAATCAGCCCCAGCATTTT	CSVSDRGANQPQHF
TRBV5-1	NA	NA	TRBJ1-2	TGCGCCAGCAGCTTGGCCCGGGGGGCTCATGGCTACACCTTC	CASSLARGAHGYTF
TRBV18	TRBD1	NA	TRBJ2-7	TGTGCCAGCTCAATCTCGGGACAGGGGTCCTACGAGCAGTACTTC	CASSISGQGSYEQYF
TRBV11-3	NA	NA	TRBJ1-1	TGTGCCAGCAGCTTAATTCGGGGACAGAACACTGAAGCTTTCTTT	CASSLIRGQNTEAFF
TRBV5-1	NA	NA	TRBJ2-1	TGCGCCAGCAGCACGGGATCCCACAATGAGCAGTTCTTC	CASSTGSHNEQFF
TRBV28	TRBD2	NA	TRBJ2-5	TGTGCCAGCAGTTCTCTAGCGGGGGGGATGATCCAAGAGACCCAGTACTTC	CASSSLAGGMIQETQYF